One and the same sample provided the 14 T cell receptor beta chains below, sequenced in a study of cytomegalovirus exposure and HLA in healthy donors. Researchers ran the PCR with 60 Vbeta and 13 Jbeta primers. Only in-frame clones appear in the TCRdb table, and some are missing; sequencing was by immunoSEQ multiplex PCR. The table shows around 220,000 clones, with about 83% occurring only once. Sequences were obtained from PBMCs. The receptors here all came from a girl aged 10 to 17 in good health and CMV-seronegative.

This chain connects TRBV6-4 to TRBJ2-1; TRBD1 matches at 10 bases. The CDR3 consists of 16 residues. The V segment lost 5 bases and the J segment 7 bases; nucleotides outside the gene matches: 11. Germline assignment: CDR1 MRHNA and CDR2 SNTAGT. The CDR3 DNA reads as TGTGCCAGCAGTCATACCCTTGGGACAGGGGAGAATGAGCAGTTCTTC. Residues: CASSHTLGTGENEQFF.

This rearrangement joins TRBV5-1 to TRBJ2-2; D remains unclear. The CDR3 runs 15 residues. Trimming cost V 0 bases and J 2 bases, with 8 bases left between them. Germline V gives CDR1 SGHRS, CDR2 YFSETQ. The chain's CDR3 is CASSLAGVNTGELFF. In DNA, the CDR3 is TGCGCCAGCAGCTTGGCCGGAGTTAACACCGGGGAGCTGTTTTTT.

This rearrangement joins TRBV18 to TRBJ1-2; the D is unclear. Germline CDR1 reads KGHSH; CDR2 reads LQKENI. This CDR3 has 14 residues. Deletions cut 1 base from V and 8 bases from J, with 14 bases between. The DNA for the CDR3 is TGTGCCAGCTCACCACAACGTCGGGATAGAGGCTACACCTTC. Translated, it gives CASSPQRRDRGYTF.

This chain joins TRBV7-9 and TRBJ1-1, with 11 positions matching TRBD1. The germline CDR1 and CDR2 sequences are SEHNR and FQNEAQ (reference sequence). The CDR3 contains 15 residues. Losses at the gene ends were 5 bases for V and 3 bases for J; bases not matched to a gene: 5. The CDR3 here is CASSAGQGDYTEAFF. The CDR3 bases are TGTGCCAGCAGCGCGGGACAGGGGGATTACACTGAAGCTTTCTTT.

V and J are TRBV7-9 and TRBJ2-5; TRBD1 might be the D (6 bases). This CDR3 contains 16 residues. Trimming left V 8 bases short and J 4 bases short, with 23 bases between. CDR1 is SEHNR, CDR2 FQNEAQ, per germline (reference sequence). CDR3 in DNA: TGTGCCAGCGAATTACAGGGCCGCGTCGGCCTAGAGACCCAGTACTTC. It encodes CASELQGRVGLETQYF.

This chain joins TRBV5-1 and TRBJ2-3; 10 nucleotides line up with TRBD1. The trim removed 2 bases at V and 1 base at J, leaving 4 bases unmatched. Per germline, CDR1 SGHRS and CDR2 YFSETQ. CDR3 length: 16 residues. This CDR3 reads CASSLGTGARTDTQYF. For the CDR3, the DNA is TGCGCCAGCAGCTTAGGGACAGGGGCCCGCACAGATACGCAGTATTTT.

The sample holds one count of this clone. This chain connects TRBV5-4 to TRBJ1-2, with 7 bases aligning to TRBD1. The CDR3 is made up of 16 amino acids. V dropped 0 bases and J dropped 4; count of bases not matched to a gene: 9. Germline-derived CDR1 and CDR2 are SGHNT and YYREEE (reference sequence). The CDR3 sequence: CASSLDGPTGPYGYTF. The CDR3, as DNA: TGTGCCAGCAGCTTGGATGGCCCGACAGGGCCCTATGGCTACACCTTC.

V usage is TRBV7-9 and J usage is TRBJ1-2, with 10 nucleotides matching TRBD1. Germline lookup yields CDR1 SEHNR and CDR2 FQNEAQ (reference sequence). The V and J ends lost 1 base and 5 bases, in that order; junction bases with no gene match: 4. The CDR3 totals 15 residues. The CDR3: CASSLVGQGVYGYTF. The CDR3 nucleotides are TGTGCCAGCAGCTTAGTAGGACAGGGGGTTTATGGCTACACCTTC.

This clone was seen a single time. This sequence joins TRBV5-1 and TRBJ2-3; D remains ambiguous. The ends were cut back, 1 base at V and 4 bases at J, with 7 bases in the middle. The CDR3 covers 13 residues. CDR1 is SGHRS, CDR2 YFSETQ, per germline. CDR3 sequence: CASSLSRADTQYF. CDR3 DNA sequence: TGCGCCAGCAGCTTGAGTCGGGCAGATACGCAGTATTTT.

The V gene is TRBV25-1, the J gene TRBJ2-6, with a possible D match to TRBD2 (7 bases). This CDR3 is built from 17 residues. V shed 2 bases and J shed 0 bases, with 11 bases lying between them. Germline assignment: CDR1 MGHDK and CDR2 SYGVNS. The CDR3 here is CASSEQGTISGANVLTF. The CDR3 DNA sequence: TGTGCCAGCAGTGAACAGGGGACTATCTCTGGGGCCAACGTCCTGACTTTC.

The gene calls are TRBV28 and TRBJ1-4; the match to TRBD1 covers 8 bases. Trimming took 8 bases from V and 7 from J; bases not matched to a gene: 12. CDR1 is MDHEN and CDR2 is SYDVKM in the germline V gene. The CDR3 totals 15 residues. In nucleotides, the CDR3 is TGTGCCAGCGGTCGGTTAGCAGGGGGCTCTGAAAAACTGTTTTTT. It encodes CASGRLAGGSEKLFF.

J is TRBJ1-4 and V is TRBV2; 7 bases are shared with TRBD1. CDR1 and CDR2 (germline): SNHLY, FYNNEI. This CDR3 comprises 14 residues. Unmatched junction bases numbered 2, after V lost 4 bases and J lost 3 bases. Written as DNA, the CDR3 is TGTGCCAGCAGTGGGGGACAGCCTAATGAAAAACTGTTTTTT. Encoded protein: CASSGGQPNEKLFF.

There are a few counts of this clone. CDR3 protein: CASSLVGTGGHGYTF. Written as DNA, the CDR3 is TGTGCCAGCAGCTTAGTTGGCACAGGGGGCCATGGCTACACCTTC. The genes are TRBV7-2 and TRBJ1-2; 9 bases map to TRBD1. The CDR3 loop spans 15 amino acids. The germline gives CDR1 SGHTA, CDR2 FQGNSA. The junction had 6 bases not matched to a gene; V was cut back by 1 base and J by 6 bases.

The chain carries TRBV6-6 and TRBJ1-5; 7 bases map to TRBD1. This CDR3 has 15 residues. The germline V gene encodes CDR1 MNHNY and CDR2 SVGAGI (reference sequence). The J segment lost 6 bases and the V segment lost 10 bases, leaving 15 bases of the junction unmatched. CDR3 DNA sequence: TGTGCCACCAGGGGAGAGGGGGCGCCTTTTCAGCCCCAGCATTTT. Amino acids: CATRGEGAPFQPQHF.